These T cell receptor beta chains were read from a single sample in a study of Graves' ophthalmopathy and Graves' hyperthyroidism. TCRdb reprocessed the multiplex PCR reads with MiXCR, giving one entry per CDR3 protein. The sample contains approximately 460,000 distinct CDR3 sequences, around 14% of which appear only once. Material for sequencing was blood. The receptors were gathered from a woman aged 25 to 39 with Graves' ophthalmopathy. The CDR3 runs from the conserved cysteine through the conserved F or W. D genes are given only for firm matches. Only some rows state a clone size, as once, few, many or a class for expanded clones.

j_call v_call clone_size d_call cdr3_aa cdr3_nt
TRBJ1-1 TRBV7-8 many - CASSTPGHNTEAFF TGTGCCAGCAGCACTCCGGGACACAACACTGAAGCTTTCTTT
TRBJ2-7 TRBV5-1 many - CASSPGQANEQYF TGCGCCAGCAGCCCCGGACAAGCTAACGAGCAGTACTTC
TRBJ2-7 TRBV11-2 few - CASSLDNEQYF TGTGCCAGCAGCTTAGACAACGAGCAGTACTTC
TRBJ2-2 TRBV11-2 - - CASSLVTHPRPGELFF TGTGCCAGCAGCTTAGTCACACACCCGAGGCCCGGGGAGCTGTTTTTT
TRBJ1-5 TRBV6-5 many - CASSYSLYSNQPQHF TGTGCCAGCAGTTACTCCCTCTATAGCAATCAGCCCCAGCATTTT
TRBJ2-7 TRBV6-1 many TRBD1 CASRPRQGKGQYF TGTGCCAGCAGACCCCGACAGGGAAAGGGGCAGTACTTC
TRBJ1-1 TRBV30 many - CAWLPLLRRKNTEAFF TGTGCCTGGCTCCCCCTCCTAAGAAGGAAGAACACTGAAGCTTTCTTT
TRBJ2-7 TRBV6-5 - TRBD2 CASSYQQNAGGEQYF TGTGCCAGCAGTTACCAACAAAACGCGGGGGGTGAGCAGTACTTC
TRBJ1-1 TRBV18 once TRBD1 CASSPDREGATEAFF TGTGCCAGCTCACCAGACAGGGAAGGGGCCACTGAAGCTTTCTTT
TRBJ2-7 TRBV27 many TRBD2 CASSGTLAYPYEQYF TGTGCCAGCAGTGGCACACTAGCGTACCCCTACGAGCAGTACTTC
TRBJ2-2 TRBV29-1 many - CSVELGTTGELFF TGCAGCGTTGAATTGGGTACAACCGGGGAGCTGTTTTTT
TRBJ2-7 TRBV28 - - CASSDPLKGWYF TGTGCCAGCAGCGACCCGTTGAAGGGGTGGTACTTC
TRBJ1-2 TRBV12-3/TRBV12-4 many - CASSPVLGGDGYTF TGTGCCAGCAGTCCGGTGTTGGGAGGAGATGGCTACACCTTC
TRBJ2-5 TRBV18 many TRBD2 CASSRGLAEETQYF TGTGCCAGCTCACGTGGACTAGCGGAAGAGACCCAGTACTTC
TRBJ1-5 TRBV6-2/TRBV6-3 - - CASSYGAGARNNQPQHF TGTGCCAGCAGTTACGGGGCAGGGGCTAGGAACAATCAGCCCCAGCATTTT
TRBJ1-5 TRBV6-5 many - CASSPTRGYSNQPQHF TGTGCCAGCAGTCCAACTCGGGGGTATAGCAATCAGCCCCAGCATTTT
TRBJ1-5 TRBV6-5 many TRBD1 CASSSTGNNQPQHF TGTGCCAGCAGTTCGACAGGGAACAATCAGCCCCAGCATTTT
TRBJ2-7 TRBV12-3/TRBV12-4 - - CASSSRDPRAYEQYF TGTGCCAGCAGTTCCAGGGATCCTCGCGCCTACGAGCAGTACTTC
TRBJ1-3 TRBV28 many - CASSFAGLEGNTIYF TGTGCCAGCAGTTTTGCGGGGCTTGAAGGAAACACCATATATTTT
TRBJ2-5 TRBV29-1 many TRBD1 CSVRTGGQETQYF TGCAGCGTGCGCACAGGGGGGCAAGAGACCCAGTACTTC
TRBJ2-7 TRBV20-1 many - CSARSGTRLGEQYF TGCAGTGCTAGATCGGGGACCCGGTTGGGCGAGCAGTACTTC
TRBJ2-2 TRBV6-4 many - CASSPGHQNTGELFF TGTGCCAGCAGCCCGGGACACCAGAACACCGGGGAGCTGTTTTTT
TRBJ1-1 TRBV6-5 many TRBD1 CATLDAGGTTEAFF TGTGCCACTCTGGATGCAGGGGGGACGACTGAAGCTTTCTTT
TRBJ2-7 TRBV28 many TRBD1 CASSPLDPGGNEQYF TGTGCCAGCAGTCCCCTCGACCCAGGGGGCAACGAGCAGTACTTC
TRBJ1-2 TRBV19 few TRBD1 CASSSWTGVYGHTF TGTGCCAGTAGCTCCTGGACAGGGGTTTATGGCCACACCTTC
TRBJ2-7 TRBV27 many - CASSLGRGGWEQYF TGTGCCAGCAGTTTGGGCAGGGGAGGATGGGAGCAGTACTTC
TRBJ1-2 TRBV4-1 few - CASSQLQNYGYTF TGCGCCAGCAGCCAACTCCAGAACTATGGCTACACCTTC
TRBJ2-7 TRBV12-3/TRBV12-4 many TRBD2 CASSPGGVGEQYF TGTGCCAGCAGTCCCGGGGGGGTGGGCGAGCAGTACTTC
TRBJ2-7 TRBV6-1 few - CASSEEIGTYEQYF TGTGCCAGCAGTGAAGAAATAGGGACCTACGAGCAGTACTTC